The source of this T cell receptor (beta chain) is a study of blood T cell repertoires in COVID-19. Original processing methods: The authors estimated nucleated cell counts from reference gene primer amplification. The data were produced by immunoSEQ multiplex PCR, yet TCRdb's version contains in-frame clones alone and is incomplete. The V and J calls and clone size were taken over from that table, and D and trimming were inferred from the DNA. The sample includes around 250,000 clones, approximately 85% of them seen just once. The participants were between about 18 and 100 years old and came from 24 US areas. Sample: PBMCs or T cells enriched from blood (not recorded which). This receptor was obtained from a woman between 50 and 59 years old who had recovered from COVID-19.

The CDR3 nucleotides are TGTGCCAGCAGCCAAGGGGGCGGGGGTAGGAGCAATCAGCCCCAGCATTTT. This translates into CASSQGGGGRSNQPQHF. The chain combines TRBV3-1 (or the pseudogene TRBV3-2) with TRBJ1-5, with D possibly being TRBD1 (5 bases). The V gene lost 1 base and the J gene lost 1 base, with 14 bases spanning the gap. The CDR3 contains 17 residues. CDR1 is LGHDT, CDR2 YNNKEL, per germline (reference sequence).